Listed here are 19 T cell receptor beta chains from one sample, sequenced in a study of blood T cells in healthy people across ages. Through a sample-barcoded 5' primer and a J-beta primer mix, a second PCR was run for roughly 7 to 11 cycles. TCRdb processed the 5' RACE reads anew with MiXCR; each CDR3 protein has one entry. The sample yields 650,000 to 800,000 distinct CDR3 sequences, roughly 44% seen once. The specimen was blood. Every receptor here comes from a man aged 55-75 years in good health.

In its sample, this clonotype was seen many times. CDR3 bases: TGTGCCAGCAGTAGCTCCGGGACGCAGCGTTCTGGGGCCAACGTCCTGACTTTC. Its translation is CASSSSGTQRSGANVLTF. The V gene is TRBV6-1, the J gene TRBJ2-6; D could derive from TRBD1 or TRBD2 (5 bases each). This CDR3 has 18 residues. V lost 5 bases to trimming and J lost 1 base, with 18 bases between them. The germline V gene has CDR1 MNHNS and CDR2 SASEGT.

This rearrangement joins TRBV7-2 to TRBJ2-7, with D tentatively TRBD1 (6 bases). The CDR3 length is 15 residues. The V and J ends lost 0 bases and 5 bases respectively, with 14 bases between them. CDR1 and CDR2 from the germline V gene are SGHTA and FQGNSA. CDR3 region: CASSLAVTGVDEQYF. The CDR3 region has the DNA TGTGCCAGCAGCTTAGCGGTGACAGGAGTGGACGAGCAGTACTTC. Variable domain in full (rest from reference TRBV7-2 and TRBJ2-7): GAGVSQSPSNKVTEKGKDVELRCDPISGHTALYWYRQSLGQGLEFLIYFQGNSAPDKSGLPSDRFSAERTGGSVSTLTIQRTQQEDSAVYLCASSLAVTGVDEQYFGPGTRLTVT.

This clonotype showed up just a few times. The CDR3, as DNA: TGTGCCGGCAGCAAAATCTCTAGCGGCTCCTACGAGCAGTACTTC. This encodes CAGSKISSGSYEQYF. The chain has TRBV21-1 and TRBJ2-7; the table's TRBD2 call for D was not verified on the DNA. TRBV21-1 is a pseudogene locus. The CDR3 covers 15 residues.

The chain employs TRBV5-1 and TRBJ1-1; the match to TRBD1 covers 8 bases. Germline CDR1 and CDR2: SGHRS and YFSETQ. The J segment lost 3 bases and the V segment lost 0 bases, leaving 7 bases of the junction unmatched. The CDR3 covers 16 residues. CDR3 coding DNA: TGCGCCAGCAGCTTGGATGGACAGGGAATAGACACTGAAGCTTTCTTT. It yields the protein CASSLDGQGIDTEAFF. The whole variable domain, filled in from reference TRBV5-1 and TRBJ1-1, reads KAGVTQTPRYLIKTRGQQVTLSCSPISGHRSVSWYQQTPGQGLQFLFEYFSETQRNKGNFPGRFSGRQFSNSRSEMNVSTLELGDSALYLCASSLDGQGIDTEAFFGQGTRLTVV.

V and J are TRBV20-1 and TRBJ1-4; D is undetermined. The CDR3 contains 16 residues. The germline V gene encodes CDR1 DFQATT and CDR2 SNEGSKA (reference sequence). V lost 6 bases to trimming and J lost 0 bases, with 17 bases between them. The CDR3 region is CSAPNYAAATNEKLFF. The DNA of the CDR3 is TGCAGTGCCCCCAATTACGCCGCGGCAACTAATGAAAAACTGTTTTTT.

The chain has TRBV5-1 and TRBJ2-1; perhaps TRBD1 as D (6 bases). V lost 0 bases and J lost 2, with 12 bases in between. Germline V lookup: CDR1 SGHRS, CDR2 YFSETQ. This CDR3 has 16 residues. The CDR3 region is CASSLGRTDTYNEQFF. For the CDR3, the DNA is TGCGCCAGCAGCTTGGGTCGGACAGACACCTACAATGAGCAGTTCTTC.

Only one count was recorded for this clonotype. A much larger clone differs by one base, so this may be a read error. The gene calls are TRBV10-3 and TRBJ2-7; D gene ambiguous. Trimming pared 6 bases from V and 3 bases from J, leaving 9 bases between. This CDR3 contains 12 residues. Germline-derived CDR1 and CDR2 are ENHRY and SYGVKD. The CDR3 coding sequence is TGTGCCATCAGGATGAGCTTCTACGAGCAGTACTTC. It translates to CAIRMSFYEQYF.

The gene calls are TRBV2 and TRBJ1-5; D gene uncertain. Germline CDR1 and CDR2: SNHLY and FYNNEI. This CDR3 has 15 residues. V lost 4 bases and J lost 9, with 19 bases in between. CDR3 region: CASSAQASISSPQHF. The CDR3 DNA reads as TGTGCCAGCAGTGCACAAGCGTCGATCAGTTCGCCCCAGCATTTT.

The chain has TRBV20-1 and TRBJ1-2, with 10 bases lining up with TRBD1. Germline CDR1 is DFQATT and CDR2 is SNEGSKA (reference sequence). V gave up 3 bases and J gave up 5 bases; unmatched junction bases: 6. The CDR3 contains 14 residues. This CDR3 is CSASLGDRGYGYTF. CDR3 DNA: TGCAGTGCTAGTTTAGGGGACAGGGGATATGGCTACACCTTC.

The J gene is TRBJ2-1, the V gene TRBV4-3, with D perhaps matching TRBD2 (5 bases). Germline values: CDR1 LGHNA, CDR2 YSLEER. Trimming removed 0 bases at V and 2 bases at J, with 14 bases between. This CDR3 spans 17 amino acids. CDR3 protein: CASSQEAAVLTYNEQFF. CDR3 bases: TGCGCCAGCAGCCAAGAGGCAGCGGTGCTTACCTACAATGAGCAGTTCTTC.

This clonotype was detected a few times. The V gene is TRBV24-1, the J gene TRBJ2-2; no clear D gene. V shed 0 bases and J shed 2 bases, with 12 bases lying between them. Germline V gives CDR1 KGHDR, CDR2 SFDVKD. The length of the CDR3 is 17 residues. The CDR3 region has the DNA TGTGCCACCAGTGATTTGAAGGGTGGAGTAAACACCGGGGAGCTGTTTTTT. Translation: CATSDLKGGVNTGELFF.

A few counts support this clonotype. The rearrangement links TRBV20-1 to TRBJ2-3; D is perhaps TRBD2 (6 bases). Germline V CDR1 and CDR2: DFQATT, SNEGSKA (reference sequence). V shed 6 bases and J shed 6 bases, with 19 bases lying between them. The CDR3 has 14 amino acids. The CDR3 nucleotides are TGCAGTGCCCGACTAGTAGGGCACATGGATACGCAGTATTTT. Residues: CSARLVGHMDTQYF.

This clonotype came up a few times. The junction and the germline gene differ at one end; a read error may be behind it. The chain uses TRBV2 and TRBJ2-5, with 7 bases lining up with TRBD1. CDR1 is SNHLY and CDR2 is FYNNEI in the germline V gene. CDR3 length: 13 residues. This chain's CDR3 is CASREGQAETQYF. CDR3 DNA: TGTGCCAGCAGGGAAGGACAGGCAGAGACCCAGTACTTC.

The CDR3: CAISDPSGGPNTQYF. DNA of the CDR3: TGTGCCATCAGTGACCCCAGCGGGGGGCCAAATACGCAGTATTTT. This chain joins TRBV10-3 and TRBJ2-3; 9 bases map to TRBD2. Trimming removed 3 bases from V and 7 bases from J; junction bases left unmatched: 8. Looked up from germline, CDR1 is ENHRY and CDR2 is SYGVKD. The CDR3 sequence is 15 residues long.

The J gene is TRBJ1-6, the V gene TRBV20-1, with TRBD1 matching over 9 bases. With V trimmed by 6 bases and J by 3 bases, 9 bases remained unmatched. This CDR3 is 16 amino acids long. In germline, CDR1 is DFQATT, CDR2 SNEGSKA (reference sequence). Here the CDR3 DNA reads TGCAGTGCGCGTACAGGGGGCAATATCTATAATTCACCCCTCCACTTT. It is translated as CSARTGGNIYNSPLHF.

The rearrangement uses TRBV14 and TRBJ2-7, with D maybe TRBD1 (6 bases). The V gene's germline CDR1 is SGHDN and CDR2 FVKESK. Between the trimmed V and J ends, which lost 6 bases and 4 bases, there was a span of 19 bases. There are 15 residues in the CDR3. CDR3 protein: CASSLGGSYTYEQYF. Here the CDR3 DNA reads TGTGCCAGCAGTCTAGGGGGTTCCTACACGTACGAGCAGTACTTC.

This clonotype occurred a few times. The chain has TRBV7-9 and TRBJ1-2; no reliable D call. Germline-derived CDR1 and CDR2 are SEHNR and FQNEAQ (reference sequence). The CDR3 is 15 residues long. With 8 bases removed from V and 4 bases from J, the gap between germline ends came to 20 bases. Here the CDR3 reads CASQRTTTEAYGYTF. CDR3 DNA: TGTGCCAGCCAGCGAACCACGACGGAAGCCTATGGCTACACCTTC.

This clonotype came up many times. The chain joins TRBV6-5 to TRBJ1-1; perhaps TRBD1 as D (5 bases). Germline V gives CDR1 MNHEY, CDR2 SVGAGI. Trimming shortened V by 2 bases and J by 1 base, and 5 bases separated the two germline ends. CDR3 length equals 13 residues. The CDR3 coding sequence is TGTGCCAGCAGTTACACAGGGAACACTGAAGCTTTCTTT. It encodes CASSYTGNTEAFF.

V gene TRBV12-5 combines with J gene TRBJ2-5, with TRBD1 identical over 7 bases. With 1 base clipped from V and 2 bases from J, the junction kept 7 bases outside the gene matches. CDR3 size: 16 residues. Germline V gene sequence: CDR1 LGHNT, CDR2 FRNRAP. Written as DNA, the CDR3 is TGTGCTAGTGGTTTGGCCCTCGGGACAGTTCAAGAGACCCAGTACTTC. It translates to CASGLALGTVQETQYF. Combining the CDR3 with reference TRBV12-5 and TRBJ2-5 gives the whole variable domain DARVTQTPRHKVTEMGQEVTMRCQPILGHNTVFWYRQTMMQGLELLAYFRNRAPLDDSGMPKDRFSAEMPDATLATLKIQPSEPRDSAVYFCASGLALGTVQETQYFGPGTRLLVL.